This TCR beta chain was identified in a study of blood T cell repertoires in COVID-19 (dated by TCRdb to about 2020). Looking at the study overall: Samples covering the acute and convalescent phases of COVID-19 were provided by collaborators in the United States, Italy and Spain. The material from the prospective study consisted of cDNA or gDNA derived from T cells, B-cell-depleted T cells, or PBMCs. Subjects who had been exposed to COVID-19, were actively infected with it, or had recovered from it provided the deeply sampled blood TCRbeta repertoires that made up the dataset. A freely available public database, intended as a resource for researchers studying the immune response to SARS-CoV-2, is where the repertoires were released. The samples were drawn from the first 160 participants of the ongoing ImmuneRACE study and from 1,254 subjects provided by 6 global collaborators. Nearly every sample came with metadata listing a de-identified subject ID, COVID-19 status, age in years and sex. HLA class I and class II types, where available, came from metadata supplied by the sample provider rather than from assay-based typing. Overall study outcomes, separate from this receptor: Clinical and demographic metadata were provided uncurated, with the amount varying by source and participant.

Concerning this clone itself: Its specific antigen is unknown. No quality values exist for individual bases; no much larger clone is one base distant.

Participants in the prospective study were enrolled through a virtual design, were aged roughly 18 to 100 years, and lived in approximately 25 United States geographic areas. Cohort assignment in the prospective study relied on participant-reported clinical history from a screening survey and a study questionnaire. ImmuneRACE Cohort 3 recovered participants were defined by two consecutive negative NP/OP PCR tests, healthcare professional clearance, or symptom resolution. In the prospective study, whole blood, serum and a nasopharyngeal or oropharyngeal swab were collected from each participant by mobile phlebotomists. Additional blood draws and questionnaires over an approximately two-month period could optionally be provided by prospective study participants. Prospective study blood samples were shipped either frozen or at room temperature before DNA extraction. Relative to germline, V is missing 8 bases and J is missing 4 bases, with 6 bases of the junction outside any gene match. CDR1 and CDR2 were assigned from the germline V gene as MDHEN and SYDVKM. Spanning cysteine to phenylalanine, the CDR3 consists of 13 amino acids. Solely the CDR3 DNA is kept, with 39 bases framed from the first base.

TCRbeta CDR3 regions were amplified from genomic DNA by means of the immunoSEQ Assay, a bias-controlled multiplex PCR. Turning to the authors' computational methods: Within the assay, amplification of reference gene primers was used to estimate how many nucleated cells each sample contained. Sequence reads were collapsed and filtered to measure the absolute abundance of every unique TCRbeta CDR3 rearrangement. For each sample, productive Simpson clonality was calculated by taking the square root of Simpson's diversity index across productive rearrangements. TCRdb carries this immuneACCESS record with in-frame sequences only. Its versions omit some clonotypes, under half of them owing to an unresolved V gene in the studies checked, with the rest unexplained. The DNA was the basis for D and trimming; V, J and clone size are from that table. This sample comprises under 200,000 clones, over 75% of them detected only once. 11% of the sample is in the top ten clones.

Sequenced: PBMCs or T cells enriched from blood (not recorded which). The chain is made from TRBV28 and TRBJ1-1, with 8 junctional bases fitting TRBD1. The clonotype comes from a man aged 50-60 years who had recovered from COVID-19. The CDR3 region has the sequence CASGITGGTEAFF. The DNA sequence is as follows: TGTGCCAGCGGAATCACAGGGGGCACTGAAGCTTTCTTT.